This TCR beta chain was recovered during a study of OX40 agonist ivuxolimab in advanced cancers. On the study more broadly: Allowance was made for prior anti-PD-1, anti-PD-L1 or anti-CTLA-4 therapy, and roughly 39% had some. Three individuals attained partial responses, comprising one hepatocellular carcinoma case and two cutaneous melanoma cases.

Here immunoSEQ multiplex PCR was the method, and the copy in TCRdb shows in-frame clones only, minus some. The sample has about 58,000 clones, 85% to 90% seen once. This sequence originates from an adult with an advanced solid tumor such as melanoma, head and neck, liver or kidney cancer. Sequences were derived from CD4+ or CD8+ T cells sorted from blood, sampled in a trial of the OX40 agonist ivuxolimab.

The CDR3 coding sequence is TGTGCCAGTAGTACCCTAGGGGTAGGTCAGCCCCAGCATTTT. Protein: CASSTLGVGQPQHF. The chain combines TRBV19 with TRBJ1-5; weak D call: TRBD1 (5 bases). V lost 4 bases, J lost 6 bases, and 13 bases lay in between. The CDR3 has 14 amino acids. From germline, CDR1 is LNHDA and CDR2 SQIVND (reference sequence).